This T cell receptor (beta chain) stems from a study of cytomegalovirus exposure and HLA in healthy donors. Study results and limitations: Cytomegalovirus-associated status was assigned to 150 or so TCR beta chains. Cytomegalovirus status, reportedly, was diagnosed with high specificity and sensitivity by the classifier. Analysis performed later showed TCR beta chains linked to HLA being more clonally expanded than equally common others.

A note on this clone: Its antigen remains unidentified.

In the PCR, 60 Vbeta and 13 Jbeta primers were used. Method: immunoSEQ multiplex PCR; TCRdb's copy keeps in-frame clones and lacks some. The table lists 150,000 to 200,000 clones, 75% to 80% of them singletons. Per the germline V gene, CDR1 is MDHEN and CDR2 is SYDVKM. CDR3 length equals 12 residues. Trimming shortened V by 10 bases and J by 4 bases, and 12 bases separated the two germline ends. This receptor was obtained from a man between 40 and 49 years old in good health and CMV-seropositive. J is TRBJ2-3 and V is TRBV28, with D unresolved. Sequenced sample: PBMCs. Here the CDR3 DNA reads TGTGCCACCCTGGGCCAACCAGATACGCAGTATTTT. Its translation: CATLGQPDTQYF.